One and the same sample provided the 9 T cell receptor beta chains below, sequenced in a study of T cell responses to AZD1222 COVID-19 vaccine. Profiled with immunoSEQ multiplex PCR; TCRdb holds only in-frame clones, not every one. In the table there are about 110,000 clones, around 85% of which are singletons. The source was peripheral blood, collected on day 0 of AZD1222 vaccination. These receptors were obtained from an adult in good health.

The rearrangement links TRBV7-8 to TRBJ1-1; D might be TRBD1 (5 bases). Germline CDR1 reads SGHVS; CDR2 reads FQNEAQ. V was cut by 4 bases and J by 5 bases, with 11 bases left in between. The CDR3 sequence is 13 residues long. The CDR3 nucleotides are TGTGCCAGCAGCTGGGGCCAAGAAACTGAAGCTTTCTTT. It specifies CASSWGQETEAFF.

The V gene is TRBV28, the J gene TRBJ1-1; 10 bases map to TRBD1. The CDR3 length is 14 residues. The V and J ends lost 5 bases and 4 bases, in that order; junction bases with no gene match: 4. The germline V gene has CDR1 MDHEN and CDR2 SYDVKM. CDR3 sequence: CASSLTGGRTEAFF. CDR3 sequence (DNA): TGTGCCAGCAGTCTGACAGGGGGCCGCACTGAAGCTTTCTTT.

A few counts support this clone. The rearrangement uses TRBV28 and TRBJ1-5; 9 bases are shared with TRBD1. The CDR3 runs 14 residues. From germline, CDR1 is MDHEN and CDR2 SYDVKM. The V segment lost 5 bases and the J segment 2 bases; nucleotides outside the gene matches: 1. CDR3 nucleotide sequence: TGTGCCAGCAGTACAGGGGGCGGCAATCAGCCCCAGCATTTT. Residues: CASSTGGGNQPQHF.

This clone appeared once. This sequence joins TRBV7-8 and TRBJ1-2; D gene unclear. This CDR3 comprises 16 residues. The V and J ends lost 5 bases and 8 bases respectively, with 24 bases between them. Germline assignment: CDR1 SGHVS and CDR2 FQNEAQ. The CDR3 protein is CASSPREMTTRLGYTF. The CDR3 DNA sequence: TGTGCCAGCAGCCCCCGGGAAATGACAACTCGCCTAGGCTACACCTTC.

This clone was observed a handful of times. This chain connects TRBV2 to TRBJ1-5; D not resolved. The CDR3 runs 14 residues. V lost 4 bases to trimming and J lost 0 bases, with 7 bases between them. CDR1 is SNHLY and CDR2 is FYNNEI in the germline V gene. The CDR3 nucleotides read TGTGCCAGCAGTGGAACGGGTAGCAATCAGCCCCAGCATTTT. It is translated as CASSGTGSNQPQHF.

V usage is TRBV28 and J usage is TRBJ1-2, with a possible D match to TRBD1 (6 bases). Trimming took off 8 bases at V and 4 bases at J, with 14 bases between the two ends. The CDR3 spans 13 residues. Germline V gives CDR1 MDHEN, CDR2 SYDVKM. The DNA for the CDR3 is TGTGCCAGCCTTGACGGGACATTCTATGGCTACACCTTC. This gives the protein CASLDGTFYGYTF.

The chain has TRBV19 and TRBJ2-1, with no clear D. In germline, CDR1 is LNHDA, CDR2 SQIVND (reference sequence). Trimming removed 4 bases from V and 7 bases from J, with 11 bases in between. The CDR3 contains 13 residues. The CDR3 protein is CASSTHPFNEQFF. As DNA, the CDR3 is TGTGCCAGTAGTACCCATCCCTTTAATGAGCAGTTCTTC.

About this clone: The sample holds other DNA sequences that translate to the same CDR3. This CDR3 reads CAWSGTVNQPQHF. DNA for the CDR3: TGTGCCTGGAGTGGGACGGTTAATCAGCCCCAGCATTTT. J is TRBJ1-5 and V is TRBV30; D is undetermined. Germline V gene lookup returns CDR1 GTSNPN and CDR2 SVGIG (reference sequence). This CDR3 is built from 13 residues. The V end lost 1 base, the J end lost 4 bases, and 8 bases lay between the germline ends.

This rearrangement joins TRBV3-1 (or the pseudogene TRBV3-2) to TRBJ1-1, with D perhaps TRBD1 (6 bases). Germline assignment: CDR1 LGHDT and CDR2 YNNKEL (reference sequence). This CDR3 region has 15 residues. With 1 base removed from V and 2 bases from J, the gap between germline ends came to 11 bases. The CDR3 loop is CASSQGQAKNTEAFF. CDR3 DNA sequence: TGTGCCAGCAGCCAAGGACAGGCGAAAAACACTGAAGCTTTCTTT.